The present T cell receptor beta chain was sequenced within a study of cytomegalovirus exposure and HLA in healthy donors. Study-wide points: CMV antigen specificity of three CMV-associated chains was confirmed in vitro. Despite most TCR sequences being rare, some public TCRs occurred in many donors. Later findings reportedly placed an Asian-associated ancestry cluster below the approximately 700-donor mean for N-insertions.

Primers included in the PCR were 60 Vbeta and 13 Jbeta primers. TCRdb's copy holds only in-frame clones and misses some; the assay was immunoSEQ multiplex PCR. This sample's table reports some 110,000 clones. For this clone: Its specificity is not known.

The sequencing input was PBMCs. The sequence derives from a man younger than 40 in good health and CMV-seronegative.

The DNA of the CDR3 is TGCGCCAGCAGTCGGTCTAGCGGGGGGGCCACAGATACGCAGTATTTT. Protein sequence: CASSRSSGGATDTQYF. V gene TRBV5-1 combines with J gene TRBJ2-3, with 12 bases matching TRBD2. The germline gives CDR1 SGHRS, CDR2 YFSETQ. The junction had 6 bases not matched to a gene; V was cut back by 5 bases and J by 2 bases. This CDR3 spans 16 amino acids.